One sample yielded the 8 T cell receptor beta chains listed below, sequenced in a study of blood T cell repertoires in COVID-19. Profiled with immunoSEQ multiplex PCR; TCRdb holds only in-frame clones, not every one. Here the sample spans approximately 270,000 clones, 80% to 90% being singletons. The sample consisted of PBMCs or T cells enriched from blood (not recorded which). All receptors come from a woman aged 50 to 65 who had recovered from COVID-19.

The rearrangement links TRBV19 to TRBJ1-1; TRBD1 matches 7 bases. The CDR3 is made up of 13 amino acids. The V gene's germline CDR1 is LNHDA and CDR2 SQIVND (reference sequence). After removal of 7 bases from V and 4 bases from J, the junction contained 6 bases not matched to a gene. The CDR3 is CASIRDRATEAFF. The CDR3 DNA follows: TGTGCCAGTATCCGAGACAGGGCCACTGAAGCTTTCTTT. The full variable domain, rest sourced from reference TRBV19 and TRBJ1-1, is DGGITQSPKYLFRKEGQNVTLSCEQNLNHDAMYWYRQDPGQGLRLIYYSQIVNDFQKGDIAEGYSVSREKKESFPLTVTSAQKNPTAFYLCASIRDRATEAFFGQGTRLTVV.

V gene TRBV3-1 (or the pseudogene TRBV3-2) combines with J gene TRBJ2-7; tentative D call: TRBD2 (5 bases). The germline gives CDR1 LGHDT, CDR2 YNNKEL (reference sequence). The CDR3 consists of 12 residues. Trimming stripped 4 bases from V and 4 bases from J, with 8 bases between. The CDR3 DNA reads TGTGCCAGCAGCCTCCGGGGTTACGAGCAGTACTTC. It specifies CASSLRGYEQYF.

Points on this clone: At one boundary the junction diverges from the germline segment, which might be a read error. V is TRBV6-1 and J is TRBJ2-7; TRBD1 might be the D (5 bases). This CDR3 has 13 amino acids. Germline values: CDR1 MNHNS, CDR2 SASEGT. The CDR3 spells CASSESGRVLIRF. The CDR3 DNA is TGTGCCAGCAGTGAATCCGGCAGGGTTCTCATCAGGTTC.

CDR3 nucleotides: TGTGCCTGGAGGGACAGGGGTTTCAACGAGCAGTACTTC. Amino acid sequence: CAWRDRGFNEQYF. V is TRBV30 and J is TRBJ2-7; 9 nucleotides line up with TRBD1. The CDR3 has 13 amino acids. V was pared by 3 bases and J by 5 bases, with 5 bases of the junction left unmatched. The V gene's germline CDR1 is GTSNPN and CDR2 SVGIG (reference sequence).

The chain has TRBV27 and TRBJ1-1; D call uncertain. The CDR3 sequence is 15 residues long. Trimming cost V 1 base and J 4 bases, with 13 bases left between them. Germline loops: CDR1 MNHEY, CDR2 SMNVEV (reference sequence). The CDR3 DNA follows: TGTGCCAGCAGTTTATTAGGAGGGATCGGCACTGAAGCTTTCTTT. Protein product: CASSLLGGIGTEAFF.

The rearrangement links TRBV11-2 to TRBJ2-7, with TRBD2 matching over 7 bases. Germline CDR1 is SGHAT and CDR2 is FQNNGV. The length of the CDR3 is 16 residues. With 1 base clipped from V and 2 bases from J, the junction kept 8 bases outside the gene matches. The chain's CDR3 is CASSLVSGGSPYEQYF. In nucleotides, the CDR3 is TGTGCCAGCAGCTTAGTTTCTGGCGGGAGTCCCTACGAGCAGTACTTC.

This clone was recorded a few times. This sample also contains other DNA sequences that code for the same CDR3. The J gene is TRBJ1-2, the V gene TRBV5-1, with no clear D. This CDR3 is 16 amino acids long. With 0 bases removed from V and 1 base from J, the gap between germline ends came to 13 bases. Germline V gene sequence: CDR1 SGHRS, CDR2 YFSETQ. Here the CDR3 reads CASSLGAGGLNYGYTF. In DNA, the CDR3 is TGCGCCAGCAGCTTGGGAGCAGGCGGACTTAACTATGGCTACACCTTC.

The chain joins TRBV6-4 to TRBJ2-3; 13 nucleotides align to TRBD2. Germline V CDR1 and CDR2: MRHNA, SNTAGT. The V gene end was trimmed by 6 bases and the J gene end by 6 bases; junction bases not matched to a gene: 9. The CDR3 totals 16 residues. CDR3 DNA: TGTGCCAGCAGCCGATCTTTGACTAGCGGGAGGGATACGCAGTATTTT. It encodes CASSRSLTSGRDTQYF.